This T cell receptor (beta chain) stems from a study of CD8 T cell repertoires and HIV-1 epitope variants. This clone is labeled as hyperexpanded (1% or more). The antigen remains undetermined. Only in-frame clones appear in the TCRdb table, and some are missing; sequencing was by immunoSEQ multiplex PCR. The table lists roughly 5,300 clones, about 61% of them singletons. V lost 0 bases and J 3 bases, leaving 14 bases between the germline ends. CDR1 is MGHRA and CDR2 is YSYEKL in the germline V gene. The CDR3 sequence is 16 residues long. The rearrangement links TRBV4-1 to TRBJ1-2; D gene unclear. The clonotype was recovered from a male donor with HIV. Input material: cultured CD8+ T cells derived from PBMCs. The CDR3 loop is CASSQDPPDLDYGYTF. The CDR3 coding sequence is TGCGCCAGCAGCCAAGATCCCCCAGACTTGGACTATGGCTACACCTTC.